One and the same sample provided the 13 T cell receptor beta chains below, sequenced in a study of spatial heterogeneity in lung cancer. The time point here: sample taken at primary tumor resection. TCRdb passed the 5' RACE reads through MiXCR, listing each CDR3 protein once. The sample includes over 50,000 distinct CDR3 sequences, nearly 6.5% of them seen just once. The sample was PBMCs, taken at surgery. The receptor set was obtained from a female donor with early-stage non-small cell lung cancer.

V gene TRBV5-1 combines with J gene TRBJ1-2; 9 nucleotides agree with TRBD1. With V trimmed by 4 bases and J by 4 bases, 5 bases remained unmatched. The CDR3 loop spans 14 amino acids. Germline values: CDR1 SGHRS, CDR2 YFSETQ. The DNA for the CDR3 is TGCGCCAGCAGCCTCCAGACAGGGGGCTATGGCTACACCTTC. Amino acids: CASSLQTGGYGYTF.

This clonotype was found many times. The chain is built from TRBV20-1 and TRBJ2-5; D is ambiguous. The CDR3 extends over 10 amino acids. Germline V gene data show CDR1 as DFQATT and CDR2 as SNEGSKA (reference sequence). V shed 4 bases and J shed 5 bases, with 5 bases lying between them. CDR3 residues: CSAISETQYF. DNA for the CDR3: TGCAGTGCTATCTCTGAGACCCAGTACTTC.

This clonotype was counted many times. This chain uses TRBV28 with TRBJ2-1; D not resolved. Germline-derived CDR1 and CDR2 are MDHEN and SYDVKM. CDR3 length: 11 residues. V lost 6 bases and J lost 6, with 6 bases in between. CDR3: CASSLTNEQFF. CDR3 nucleotides: TGTGCCAGCAGCCTCACCAATGAGCAGTTCTTC.

This clonotype occurred many times. The chain joins TRBV5-1 to TRBJ1-1; 8 nucleotides line up with TRBD1. V was pared by 3 bases and J by 2 bases, with 6 bases of the junction left unmatched. The CDR3 sequence is 15 residues long. CDR1 SGHRS and CDR2 YFSETQ come from the germline V gene. As DNA, the CDR3 is TGCGCCAGCAGCTCGTTGGGACAGGAAAACACTGAAGCTTTCTTT. Encoded protein: CASSSLGQENTEAFF.

This clonotype was counted ten times or more. The rearrangement links TRBV6-5 to TRBJ1-1; D gene unclear. The V gene lost 2 bases and the J gene lost 1 base, with 8 bases spanning the gap. CDR1 is MNHEY and CDR2 is SVGAGI in the germline V gene. This CDR3 is built from 14 residues. This CDR3 reads CASSYTAPNTEAFF. The CDR3 bases are TGTGCCAGCAGTTACACCGCTCCGAACACTGAAGCTTTCTTT.

Ten or more counts support this clonotype. This CDR3 is CASSLALGGEKLFF. The CDR3 DNA reads TGTGCCAGCAGCTTAGCCCTGGGAGGGGAAAAACTGTTTTTT. V gene TRBV7-9 combines with J gene TRBJ1-4; no clear D gene. The CDR3 spans 14 residues. The V gene's germline CDR1 is SEHNR and CDR2 FQNEAQ (reference sequence). Trimming cost V 0 bases and J 8 bases, with 10 bases left between them.

The chain joins TRBV7-2 to TRBJ2-6; the D is unclear. The germline V and J ends were trimmed by 2 bases and 0 bases, with 11 bases remaining between them. Germline lookup yields CDR1 SGHTA and CDR2 FQGNSA. This CDR3 spans 17 amino acids. CDR3 DNA sequence: TGTGCCAGCAGCTTAAATGGGCCCTCCTCTGGGGCCAACGTCCTGACTTTC. Its translation: CASSLNGPSSGANVLTF. The full variable domain, its missing parts supplied by reference TRBV7-2 and TRBJ2-6, is GAGVSQSPSNKVTEKGKDVELRCDPISGHTALYWYRQSLGQGLEFLIYFQGNSAPDKSGLPSDRFSAERTGGSVSTLTIQRTQQEDSAVYLCASSLNGPSSGANVLTFGAGSRLTVL.

The chain is built from TRBV7-2 and TRBJ1-2, with D maybe TRBD1 (5 bases). V shed 4 bases and J shed 6 bases, with 9 bases lying between them. Germline lookup yields CDR1 SGHTA and CDR2 FQGNSA. This CDR3 comprises 12 residues. CDR3 loop: CASSWGEDGYTF. CDR3 in DNA: TGTGCCAGCAGCTGGGGGGAAGATGGCTACACCTTC.

This chain links TRBV11-1 with TRBJ2-3, with D perhaps TRBD2 (5 bases). Germline V lookup: CDR1 SGHAT, CDR2 FQDESV (reference sequence). The CDR3 has 18 residues. V lost 5 bases, J lost 2 bases, and 23 bases lay in between. This CDR3 reads CASSPLGSGRRSTDTQYF. The CDR3 DNA sequence: TGTGCCAGCAGCCCCTTGGGGAGCGGACGTAGATCCACAGATACGCAGTATTTT.

A few counts support this clonotype. CDR3 amino acids: CASSPQQGVKSPLHF. The CDR3 coding sequence is TGTGCCAGCAGTCCCCAACAGGGGGTTAAATCACCCCTCCACTTT. V is TRBV27 and J is TRBJ1-6, with 8 bases fitting TRBD1. Germline trimming cut 5 bases from V and 10 bases from J; bases unmatched to any gene: 10. CDR3 size: 15 residues. The germline CDR1 and CDR2 sequences are MNHEY and SMNVEV (reference sequence).

This clonotype showed up many times. The gene calls are TRBV20-1 and TRBJ1-1; 7 bases match TRBD1. Germline V CDR1 and CDR2: DFQATT, SNEGSKA (reference sequence). The CDR3 consists of 15 residues. The trim removed 5 bases at V and 1 base at J, leaving 10 bases unmatched. The CDR3, as DNA: TGCAGTGCTCGACAGGGAGGGGCCCAGAACACTGAAGCTTTCTTT. Protein product: CSARQGGAQNTEAFF.

This clonotype was seen many times. CDR3 sequence (DNA): TGCGCCAGCAGCCAAGAGGAGTCGGACACCCGTTACCAAGAGACCCAGTACTTC. It translates to CASSQEESDTRYQETQYF. V usage is TRBV4-1 and J usage is TRBJ2-5; tentatively, D is TRBD1 (5 bases). V shed 0 bases and J shed 0 bases, with 17 bases lying between them. CDR1 MGHRA and CDR2 YSYEKL come from the germline V gene. The CDR3 contains 18 residues.

This clonotype was recorded at least ten times. This chain connects TRBV5-1 to TRBJ1-3; D is perhaps TRBD1 (5 bases). V was trimmed by 4 bases and J by 1 base, leaving 15 bases between them. CDR1 is SGHRS and CDR2 is YFSETQ in the germline V gene. The CDR3 runs 16 residues. The CDR3 loop reads CASSPRGGGSGNTIYF. CDR3 coding DNA: TGCGCCAGCAGCCCGCGGGGGGGTGGATCTGGAAACACCATATATTTT.